This T cell receptor beta chain was recorded in a study of blood T cell repertoires in COVID-19. Study background: From the United States, Italy and Spain came samples of acute and convalescent COVID-19. Sources were T cells, B-cell-depleted T cells, or PBMCs; the material itself was cDNA or gDNA.

In the original workflow: It was from reference gene primer amplification that nucleated cell counts were estimated. Generated by immunoSEQ multiplex PCR, the TCRdb table keeps only in-frame clones and is missing some. For V, J and clone size, that table is used; D and trimming come from the DNA. This repertoire shows over 15,000 clones, 70% to 85% found once; its top ten account for roughly 15%. The junction had 2 bases not matched to a gene; V was cut back by 5 bases and J by 0 bases. The germline gives CDR1 MNHEY, CDR2 SVGEGT. The CDR3 loop spans 15 amino acids. The TCR was taken from a man between 65 and 85 years old with COVID-19, enrolled during active disease. The sample comprised peripheral blood. The genes are TRBV6-2 or TRBV6-3 and TRBJ2-5; 11 bases line up with TRBD2. CDR3 DNA sequence: TGTGCCAGCAGTCCGGGACTAGCGGACCAAGAGACCCAGTACTTC. It codes for CASSPGLADQETQYF.